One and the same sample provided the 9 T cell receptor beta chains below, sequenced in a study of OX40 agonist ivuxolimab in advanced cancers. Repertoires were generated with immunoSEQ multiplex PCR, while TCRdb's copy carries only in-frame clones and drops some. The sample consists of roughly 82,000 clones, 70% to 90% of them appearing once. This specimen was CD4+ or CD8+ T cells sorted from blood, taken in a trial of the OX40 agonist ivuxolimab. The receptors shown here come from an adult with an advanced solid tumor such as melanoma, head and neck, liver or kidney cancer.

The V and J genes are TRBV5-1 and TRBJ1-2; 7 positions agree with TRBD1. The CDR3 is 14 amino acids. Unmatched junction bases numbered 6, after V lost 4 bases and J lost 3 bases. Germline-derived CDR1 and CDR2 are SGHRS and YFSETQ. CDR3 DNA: TGCGCCAGCAGCACGGGTCAGGGGGACTATGGCTACACCTTC. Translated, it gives CASSTGQGDYGYTF.

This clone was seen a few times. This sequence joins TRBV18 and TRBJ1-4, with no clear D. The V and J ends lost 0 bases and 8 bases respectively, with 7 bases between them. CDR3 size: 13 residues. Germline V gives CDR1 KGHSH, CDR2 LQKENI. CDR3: CASSPPSGEKLFF. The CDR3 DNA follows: TGTGCCAGCTCACCACCGTCTGGGGAAAAACTGTTTTTT.

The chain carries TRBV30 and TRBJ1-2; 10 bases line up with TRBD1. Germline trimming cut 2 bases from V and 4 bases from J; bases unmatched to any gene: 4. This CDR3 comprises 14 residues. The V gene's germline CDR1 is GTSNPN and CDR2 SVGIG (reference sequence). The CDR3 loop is CAWSRTGGLYGYTF. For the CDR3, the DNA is TGTGCCTGGAGTCGGACAGGGGGACTCTATGGCTACACCTTC.

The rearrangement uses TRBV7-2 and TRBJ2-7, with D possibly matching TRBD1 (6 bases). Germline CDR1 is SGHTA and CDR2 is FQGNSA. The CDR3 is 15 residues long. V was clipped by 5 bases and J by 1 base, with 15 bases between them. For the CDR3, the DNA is TGTGCCAGCAGCCCCGCCAAGACAGGTTCCTACGAGCAGTACTTC. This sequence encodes CASSPAKTGSYEQYF.

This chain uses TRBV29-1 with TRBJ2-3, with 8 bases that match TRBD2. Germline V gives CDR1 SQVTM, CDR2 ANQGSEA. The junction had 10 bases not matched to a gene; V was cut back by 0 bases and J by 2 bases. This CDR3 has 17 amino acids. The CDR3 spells CSVEDRIGGGLTDTQYF. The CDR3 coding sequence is TGCAGCGTTGAAGATAGGATAGGCGGGGGGCTCACAGATACGCAGTATTTT.

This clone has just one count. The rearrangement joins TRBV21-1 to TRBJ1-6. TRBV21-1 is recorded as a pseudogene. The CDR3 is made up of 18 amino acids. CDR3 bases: TGTGCCAGCAGCAGAGTATTCCGGGACGTCTCCTATAATTCACCCCTCCACTTT. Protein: CASSRVFRDVSYNSPLHF.

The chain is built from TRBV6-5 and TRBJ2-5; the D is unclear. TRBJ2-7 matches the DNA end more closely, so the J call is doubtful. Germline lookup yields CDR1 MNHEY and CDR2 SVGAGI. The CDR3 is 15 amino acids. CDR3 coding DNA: TGTGCCAGCAGTTACTCTGGCGGTACCACCTACGAGCAGTACTTC. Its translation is CASSYSGGTTYEQYF.

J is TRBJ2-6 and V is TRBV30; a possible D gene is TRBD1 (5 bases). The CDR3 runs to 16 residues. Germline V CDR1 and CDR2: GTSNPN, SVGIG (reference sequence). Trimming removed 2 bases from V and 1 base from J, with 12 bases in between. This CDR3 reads CAWSPMRTSGANVLTF. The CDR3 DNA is TGTGCCTGGAGTCCCATGAGGACATCTGGGGCCAACGTCCTGACTTTC.

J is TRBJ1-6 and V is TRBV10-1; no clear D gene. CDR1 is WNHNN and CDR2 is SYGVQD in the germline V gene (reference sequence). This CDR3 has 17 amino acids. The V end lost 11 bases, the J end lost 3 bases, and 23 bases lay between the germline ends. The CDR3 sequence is CAEGGRRRCYYNSPLHF. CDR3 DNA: TGCGCCGAGGGAGGCAGACGGCGGTGTTACTATAATTCACCCCTCCACTTT.